Included here is one T cell receptor (beta chain) sequence, with context. What antigen it recognizes has not been identified. It has no much larger one-base neighbor in the sample; base qualities were not kept. The data belong to a study of T cells in Graves' hyperthyroidism and ophthalmopathy (dated by TCRdb to about 2019). With respect to the entire study: Peripheral blood was collected at initial diagnosis, before any treatment. The 75 to 100 discovery patients were divided at random into training and test sets in a 7:3 ratio. Following sampling, methimazole starting at 30 mg daily was given to hyperthyroidism patients, and high-dose intravenous methylprednisolone was given to ophthalmopathy patients. Prospective prediction of ophthalmopathy was tested in an independent validation cohort consisting of 18 hyperthyroidism patients and some 17 patients who later progressed to ophthalmopathy. To identify TCR V-J signatures that set the groups apart, the researchers used a discovery cohort of approximately 98 patients, made up of 40 to 45 with Graves' ophthalmopathy and some 60 with stable Graves' hyperthyroidism. The study also compared thyroid tissue and blood T-cell repertoires from five or six Graves' hyperthyroidism patients. The paper reports TCR Vbeta CDR3 sequencing of over 130 peripheral blood samples: some 44 ophthalmopathy, fewer than 80 hyperthyroidism and around 17 progressor patients. On the study overall, not on this receptor specifically: During validation, the model predicted progression to ophthalmopathy a median of around 7 months ahead of onset, with around 70% sensitivity and under 85% specificity. Sample size was not statistically predetermined, and blinding of investigators to group allocation was not performed. Most expanded thyroid clonotypes (frequency above 0.001) were also found in blood, which suggests that blood repertoires may mirror thyroid immune responses. Ophthalmopathy was separated from stable hyperthyroidism by a 13 V-J signature model, with around 90% sensitivity and roughly 81% specificity obtained in cross-validation and 80%/75% obtained in testing.

Amplification of TCR beta CDR3 regions was carried out from RNA transcripts. A first-round RT-PCR of the TCR CDR3 used the HTBI primer set with the Qiagen OneStep RT-PCR kit. Libraries were constructed in a second round of multiplex PCR, after which size selection and purification were performed. Libraries were sequenced paired-end with 100 bp reads on an Illumina HiSeq2000. The paper's processing steps were these. Raw data were processed with SOAPnuke, discarding reads with adapters, uncalled bases, mean Phred below 15, or no exact constant-primer or identifier match. High-quality paired reads were merged using COPE v1.2.5, and each unique nucleotide sequence was defined as a clonotype. MiTCR v1.1 was used to align clonotypes to the IMGT TRBV, TRBD and TRBJ reference segments. The analysis included only V-J combinations with a frequency above 0.0001, which together covered 98% to 99.2% of the repertoires. The TCS score was defined as F50 (clonal expansion) divided by E x V (chaos), with BLOSUM62-based TCRdist calculated between CDR3 peptides within each V-J. Welch's t-statistics and random forest reduced roughly 500 V-J features to 13, which were used in a naive Bayes classifier (R e1071). TCRdb trimmed the raw reads at Q25, called clones with MiXCR and kept productive beta chains. For every CDR3 protein sequence, its rows merge into one entry that carries the most common genes and DNA. The V and J calls and clone size are TCRdb's, not the authors'. Present in this sample are hundreds of thousands of distinct CDR3 sequences, around 20% of which were seen just once. Clones ranked in the top ten supply 16% of the sample.

Hyperthyroidism patients were newly diagnosed, with disease duration under 2 months, and aged 18 to 65 years. The study excluded patients with uncontrolled infections, other autoimmune diseases, pregnancy or lactation. Diagnoses relied on clinical symptoms, serum thyroxine and TRAb, thyroid ultrasound and orbital computed tomography. Blood from progressor patients was drawn when they were first diagnosed with hyperthyroidism, before any ophthalmopathy symptoms appeared. PBMCs were separated from roughly 10 ml of fresh peripheral blood using Ficoll-Paque density gradient centrifugation. Patients classed as progressors first received a Graves' hyperthyroidism diagnosis and then went on to develop ophthalmopathy during follow-up. Trizol reagent was used to extract total RNA, and RNA quality was then checked on an Agilent 2100 Bioanalyzer. CDR3 length: 15 amino acids, cysteine to phenylalanine. Left in the record is the CDR3 DNA by itself, 45 bases read in frame from the first base. The junction carries 11 bases between V and J, which are trimmed by 3 bases and 2 bases respectively. According to the germline V gene, CDR1 reads ENHRY and CDR2 reads SYGVKD.

The TCR sequence derives from a woman between 50 and 59 years old with Graves' hyperthyroidism that later progressed to Graves' ophthalmopathy. In this chain, TRBV10-3 is recombined with TRBJ1-3; the D gene is perhaps TRBD1, on 6 matching bases. Sequencing input: blood. The DNA sequence is as follows: TGTGCCATCAGTGATCCACAGGGTACTGGAAACACCATATATTTT. It codes for CAISDPQGTGNTIYF.